The rows below give T cell receptor beta chains drawn from one sample of a study of shared clonotypes between healthy human individuals. Assay used: immunoSEQ multiplex PCR; TCRdb lists only in-frame clones, some missing. The sample records millions of clones, roughly 92% being singletons. What was sequenced was naive CD4+ T cells sorted from blood. The receptors here all came from a man aged 18 to 29 in good health. CDR3s include the opening cysteine and the closing phenylalanine or tryptophan. Each record gives: CDR3 protein, CDR3 DNA, V gene, J gene, D gene, clone size. A D gene is named only where the DNA matches it firmly. Clone size appears in some rows only: once, few, many, or a class for an expanded clone.

CDR3: CASSLDGGGNQPQHF
DNA: TGTGCCAGCAGCTTGGATGGGGGTGGCAATCAGCCCCAGCATTTT
V: TRBV5-4
J: TRBJ1-5
D: NA
size: few

CDR3: CASSEPMTAYDHYGYTF
DNA: TGCGCCAGCAGTGAGCCGATGACAGCATACGACCACTATGGCTACACCTTC
V: TRBV10-1
J: TRBJ1-2
D: NA
size: NA

CDR3: CAISESLSGGVVGPRSTDTQYF
DNA: TGTGCCATCAGTGAGTCACTCAGCGGGGGGGTTGTTGGGCCCAGAAGCACAGATACGCAGTATTTT
V: TRBV10-3
J: TRBJ2-3
D: TRBD2
size: NA

CDR3: CSVEAPGQGGYGYTF
DNA: TGCAGCGTTGAAGCCCCGGGACAGGGGGGCTATGGCTACACCTTC
V: TRBV29-1
J: TRBJ1-2
D: TRBD1
size: NA

CDR3: CASSRSGEAPNEQFF
DNA: TGTGCCAGCAGCCGTTCCGGGGAAGCTCCCAATGAGCAGTTCTTC
V: TRBV7-3
J: TRBJ2-1
D: NA
size: NA

CDR3: CAWSTTGHTKETQYF
DNA: TGTGCCTGGAGTACCACCGGACACACGAAAGAGACCCAGTACTTC
V: TRBV30
J: TRBJ2-5
D: NA
size: NA

CDR3: CASSIATGGSSPLHF
DNA: TGTGCCAGTAGTATAGCAACAGGGGGCAGTTCACCCCTCCACTTT
V: TRBV19
J: TRBJ1-6
D: TRBD1
size: NA

CDR3: CASSLGQGDNQPQHF
DNA: TGCGCCAGCAGCTTGGGACAGGGGGACAATCAGCCCCAGCATTTT
V: TRBV5-1
J: TRBJ1-5
D: TRBD1
size: NA

CDR3: CASRLRPGYPSTDTQYF
DNA: TGTGCCAGCAGACTCAGACCGGGGTACCCTAGCACAGATACGCAGTATTTT
V: TRBV28
J: TRBJ2-3
D: NA
size: once

CDR3: CASGSTNYEQYF
DNA: TGTGCCAGCGGGTCGACCAACTACGAGCAGTACTTC
V: TRBV6-5
J: TRBJ2-7
D: NA
size: NA

CDR3: CASSPQGSGSTKNIQYF
DNA: TGTGCCAGCAGTCCACAGGGTAGCGGGAGCACTAAAAACATTCAGTACTTC
V: TRBV11-3
J: TRBJ2-4
D: TRBD2
size: NA

CDR3: CASSAAGGFEQYF
DNA: TGTGCCAGCAGCGCTGCAGGAGGCTTTGAGCAGTACTTC
V: TRBV7-9
J: TRBJ2-7
D: NA
size: once

CDR3: CASSIPGTSGNTIYF
DNA: TGTGCCAGTAGTATCCCCGGGACCTCTGGAAACACCATATATTTT
V: TRBV19
J: TRBJ1-3
D: NA
size: NA

CDR3: CASSPMGVPSGANVLTF
DNA: TGTGCCAGCTCACCCATGGGGGTTCCCTCTGGGGCCAACGTCCTGACTTTC
V: TRBV18
J: TRBJ2-6
D: NA
size: NA

CDR3: CASSPRGAGGTHEQFF
DNA: TGTGCCAGCAGCCCGAGGGGAGCGGGAGGGACCCATGAGCAGTTCTTC
V: TRBV11-3
J: TRBJ2-1
D: TRBD2
size: NA

CDR3: CASSRINEKLFF
DNA: TGTGCCAGTAGTAGAATAAATGAAAAACTGTTTTTT
V: TRBV19
J: TRBJ1-4
D: NA
size: NA

CDR3: CASRTITTGQTSINLAKNIQYF
DNA: TGTGCCAGCAGAACTATCACCACGGGACAGACTAGCATCAACCTAGCCAAAAACATTCAGTACTTC
V: TRBV28
J: TRBJ2-4
D: NA
size: NA

CDR3: CASRADLTAGAFF
DNA: TGTGCCAGCAGAGCGGACCTAACCGCGGGGGCTTTCTTT
V: TRBV28
J: TRBJ1-1
D: NA
size: NA

CDR3: CASSQVNPGQGSSGYTF
DNA: TGTGCCAGCAGCCAAGTCAATCCGGGACAGGGTTCTAGTGGCTACACCTTC
V: TRBV27
J: TRBJ1-2
D: TRBD1
size: NA

CDR3: CASSYDASGGVDTQYF
DNA: TGTGCCAGCAGTTACGACGCTAGCGGGGGTGTAGATACGCAGTATTTT
V: TRBV6-6
J: TRBJ2-3
D: TRBD2
size: NA

CDR3: CASSYAGLSGTDTQYF
DNA: TGTGCCAGCAGTTACGCCGGACTATCGGGCACAGATACGCAGTATTTT
V: TRBV6-5
J: TRBJ2-3
D: NA
size: NA

CDR3: CASSIRLGTGELFF
DNA: TGTGCCAGCAGTATTCGACTAGGAACCGGGGAGCTGTTTTTT
V: TRBV6-4
J: TRBJ2-2
D: NA
size: NA

CDR3: CALNLFGTGNEQFF
DNA: TGTGCACTCAACCTTTTCGGGACAGGGAATGAGCAGTTCTTC
V: TRBV30
J: TRBJ2-1
D: TRBD1
size: NA

CDR3: CASSPGPRETQYF
DNA: TGCGCCAGCAGCCCCGGGCCCCGGGAGACCCAGTACTTC
V: TRBV5-1
J: TRBJ2-5
D: NA
size: NA

CDR3: CASSERSRGTEAFF
DNA: TGTGCCAGCAGTGAGAGATCACGGGGGACTGAAGCTTTCTTT
V: TRBV6-1
J: TRBJ1-1
D: NA
size: NA

CDR3: CARQAGGGNEQFF
DNA: TGCGCGCGGCAAGCGGGAGGAGGGAATGAGCAGTTCTTC
V: TRBV5-1
J: TRBJ2-1
D: TRBD2
size: NA

CDR3: CAVPLGPAGGQYF
DNA: TGTGCCGTACCTTTGGGCCCGGCGGGGGGCCAGTACTTC
V: TRBV30
J: TRBJ2-5
D: TRBD2
size: NA

CDR3: CASSSAASRNTGELFF
DNA: TGTGCCAGCAGCTCCGCCGCCAGCCGGAACACCGGGGAGCTGTTTTTT
V: TRBV5-4
J: TRBJ2-2
D: NA
size: NA

CDR3: CASSPSHNEQFF
DNA: TGTGCCAGCAGCCCTTCTCACAATGAGCAGTTCTTC
V: TRBV9
J: TRBJ2-1
D: NA
size: NA

CDR3: CASLASASTDTQYF
DNA: TGCGCCAGCTTGGCTAGCGCAAGCACAGATACGCAGTATTTT
V: TRBV5-1
J: TRBJ2-3
D: NA
size: NA

CDR3: CASKKDTNTDTQYF
DNA: TGTGCCAGCAAGAAAGACACTAACACAGATACGCAGTATTTT
V: TRBV27
J: TRBJ2-3
D: NA
size: NA

CDR3: CASSGPTGIAYEQYF
DNA: TGTGCCAGCAGTGGGCCGACAGGGATCGCCTACGAGCAGTACTTC
V: TRBV2
J: TRBJ2-7
D: TRBD1
size: NA

CDR3: CASRGTLGQPQHF
DNA: TGTGCCAGCAGGGGCACATTGGGACAGCCCCAGCATTTT
V: TRBV2
J: TRBJ1-5
D: NA
size: NA

CDR3: CASSYSAGPSYEQYF
DNA: TGTGCCAGCAGTTACTCCGCGGGACCAAGTTACGAGCAGTACTTC
V: TRBV6-5
J: TRBJ2-7
D: NA
size: NA

CDR3: CATSRETGVSGNTIYF
DNA: TGTGCCACCAGCAGAGAGACGGGGGTCTCTGGAAACACCATATATTTT
V: TRBV15
J: TRBJ1-3
D: NA
size: NA

CDR3: CASSTSAGFPSGQFF
DNA: TGTGCCAGCAGTACTAGCGCTGGGTTTCCGAGTGGGCAGTTCTTC
V: TRBV6-1
J: TRBJ2-1
D: TRBD2
size: NA

CDR3: CASSPNTGFEQYF
DNA: TGTGCCAGCAGCCCCAACACAGGGTTTGAGCAGTACTTC
V: TRBV14
J: TRBJ2-7
D: NA
size: NA

CDR3: CASSLEGLAGIYEQYF
DNA: TGTGCCAGCAGCTTGGAGGGACTAGCGGGAATTTACGAGCAGTACTTC
V: TRBV5-4
J: TRBJ2-7
D: TRBD2
size: NA

CDR3: CATALAGGRADTQYF
DNA: TGTGCCACCGCACTAGCGGGGGGGCGGGCAGATACGCAGTATTTT
V: TRBV10-3
J: TRBJ2-3
D: TRBD2
size: once

CDR3: CASSVSEETQYF
DNA: TGTGCCAGCAGCGTATCCGAAGAGACCCAGTACTTC
V: TRBV9
J: TRBJ2-5
D: NA
size: NA

CDR3: CASNQENSPLHF
DNA: TGTGCCAGCAATCAGGAGAATTCACCCCTCCACTTT
V: TRBV2
J: TRBJ1-6
D: NA
size: NA

CDR3: CASSYSYRSTYEQYF
DNA: TGTGCCAGCAGTTACTCGTACAGGTCTACCTACGAGCAGTACTTC
V: TRBV6-5
J: TRBJ2-7
D: NA
size: NA

CDR3: CASTPWVNTGELFF
DNA: TGTGCCAGTACCCCCTGGGTGAACACCGGGGAGCTGTTTTTT
V: TRBV19
J: TRBJ2-2
D: NA
size: NA

CDR3: CASRPTGGDTQYF
DNA: TGTGCCAGCAGGCCAACAGGGGGGGATACGCAGTATTTT
V: TRBV5-4
J: TRBJ2-3
D: TRBD1
size: NA

CDR3: CSVKQGYAEAFF
DNA: TGCAGCGTCAAACAGGGGTACGCTGAAGCTTTCTTT
V: TRBV29-1
J: TRBJ1-1
D: TRBD1
size: NA

CDR3: CASSPDLDTQYF
DNA: TGTGCCAGCAGCCCGGACCTTGATACGCAGTATTTT
V: TRBV7-9
J: TRBJ2-3
D: NA
size: NA

CDR3: CASSLWTGQETQYF
DNA: TGTGCCAGCAGTTTGTGGACAGGACAAGAGACCCAGTACTTC
V: TRBV28
J: TRBJ2-5
D: TRBD1
size: NA

CDR3: CASSHSSGNTIYF
DNA: TGTGCCAGCAGCCATAGCTCTGGAAACACCATATATTTT
V: TRBV11-2
J: TRBJ1-3
D: NA
size: NA

CDR3: CASGVGAHEQFF
DNA: TGCGCCAGCGGAGTCGGGGCCCATGAGCAGTTCTTC
V: TRBV5-1
J: TRBJ2-1
D: NA
size: NA

CDR3: CASSLSPYGYTF
DNA: TGTGCCAGCAGCCTAAGCCCCTATGGCTACACCTTC
V: TRBV6-1
J: TRBJ1-2
D: NA
size: NA

CDR3: CASSSRDTGGEQYF
DNA: TGTGCCAGCAGTTCCCGGGACACGGGTGGGGAGCAGTACTTC
V: TRBV6-5
J: TRBJ2-7
D: NA
size: NA

CDR3: CASSPGAALYEQYF
DNA: TGTGCCAGCTCACCAGGGGCCGCCTTATACGAGCAGTACTTC
V: TRBV18
J: TRBJ2-7
D: NA
size: NA